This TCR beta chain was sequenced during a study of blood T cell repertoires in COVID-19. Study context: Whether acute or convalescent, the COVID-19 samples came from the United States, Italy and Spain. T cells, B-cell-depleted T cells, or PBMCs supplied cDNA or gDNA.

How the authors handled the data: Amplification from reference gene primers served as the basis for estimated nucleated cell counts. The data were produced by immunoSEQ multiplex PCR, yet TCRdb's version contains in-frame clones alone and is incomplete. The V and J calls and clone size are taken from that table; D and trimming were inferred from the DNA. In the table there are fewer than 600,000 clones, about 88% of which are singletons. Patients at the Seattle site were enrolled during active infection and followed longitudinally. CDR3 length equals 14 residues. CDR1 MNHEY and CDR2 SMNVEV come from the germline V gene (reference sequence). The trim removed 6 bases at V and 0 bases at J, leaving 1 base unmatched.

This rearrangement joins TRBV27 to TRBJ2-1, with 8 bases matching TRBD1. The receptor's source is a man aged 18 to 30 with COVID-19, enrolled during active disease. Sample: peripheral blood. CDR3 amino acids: CASSTGGSYNEQFF. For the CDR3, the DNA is TGTGCCAGCAGCACAGGGGGCTCCTACAATGAGCAGTTCTTC.